This T cell receptor beta chain derives from a study (dated by TCRdb to 2015 to 2017). About the full investigation: The study set out to test whether tumor-infiltrating Tregs in breast cancer get recruited from blood Tregs or are instead converted in situ from other CD4+ T cell subsets.

What the authors observed across the whole study: Tumor memory CD4+ T cell TCR gene usage clustered with blood and lymph node memory CD4+ cells and lymph node naive CD4+ cells. Validation in the larger cohort was restricted to a single TCR beta V-J rearrangement rather than whole repertoires. Tumor-infiltrating Treg TCR alpha and beta sequences overlapped most with tumor naive CD4+ T cells, then with blood naive CD4+ T cells.

This clonotype occurred many times. The target of this receptor is not known. Base qualities were left out, and no much larger clone turns up one base away. Naive CD4+ T cells were purified with the Miltenyi Naive CD4+ T Cell Isolation kit, with Tregs depleted using CD25 microbeads. Tregs, naive and memory CD4+ T cells from tumor, blood and ipsilateral draining lymph nodes of five or six breast cancer patients underwent full-length TCR alpha and beta sequencing. Tumor tissue, along with lymph nodes from ipsilateral axillary dissection, was perfused with PBS, minced, and then digested using collagenase I and hyaluronidase. A purity exceeding 90% was confirmed by FACS for the sorted cell populations. V is reduced by 5 bases and J by 5 bases, leaving a spacing of 15 bases between them. The cysteine opens and the phenylalanine closes a CDR3 of 14 amino acids. Of the read, only the CDR3 DNA is kept; its 42 bases are in frame from base 1. CDR1 SGHTA and CDR2 FQGNSA were looked up in the germline V gene.

Amplification of full-length TCR variable regions was done by 5' RACE PCR using constant-region reverse primers, and this step was followed by semi-nested PCR with Nested Universal Primer A. The ReliaPrep RNA Cell Miniprep System was used to extract total RNA, which was then reverse transcribed into 5'RACE-ready cDNA with the SMARTer RACE 5'/3' Kit. Full-length TCR alpha and beta libraries were barcoded with multiplex adaptors and sequenced on an Illumina MiSeq. The paper's processing steps were these. Sequencing data were pooled across the five patients for each of nine subset-tissue groups and compared by unsupervised clustering of TCR gene usage. The Morisita-Horn index, with shared sequences weighted by their contribution to each repertoire, was used to calculate repertoire similarity. TCRdb reprocessing: public reads trimmed at Q25 with fastp, clones called with MiXCR, in-frame beta chains kept. A single entry per CDR3 protein holds the most common genes and DNA from its merged rows. The V and J calls come from TCRdb's annotation, not from the publication. Counted in this sample were some 62,000 distinct CDR3 sequences; around 30% of them appeared once. About 2.5% of the sample goes to the ten largest clones.

The receptor comes from a female donor with breast cancer. Sequencing used tumor-infiltrating naive CD4+ T cells sorted from the breast tumor. The cell subset or site label, read with the paper, signifies: naive CD4+ T cells, CD4+CD45RA+CD25-. The sequence links TRBV7-2 to TRBJ2-5; TRBD2 could be the D gene, as 7 bases match. CDR3 protein: CASSGRGVRETQYF. The DNA is as follows: TGTGCCAGCAGCGGGAGGGGGGTTCGGGAGACCCAGTACTTC.